Following are 7 T cell receptor beta chains from one sample sequenced in a study of blood T cell repertoires in COVID-19. The assay was immunoSEQ multiplex PCR, and TCRdb's table has in-frame clones only and misses some. Of approximately 220,000 clones listed, 83% are singletons. Sequencing was performed on peripheral blood. These receptors all stem from a woman aged 40 to 49 with active or convalescent COVID-19.

The chain combines TRBV14 with TRBJ1-2, with TRBD1 as a possible D gene (5 bases). Trimming shortened V by 1 base and J by 1 base, and 10 bases separated the two germline ends. The CDR3 has 15 residues. CDR1 is SGHDN, CDR2 FVKESK, per germline. The DNA for the CDR3 is TGTGCCAGCAGCCAAGTGGTCGACAGTAACTATGGCTACACCTTC. Translating gives CASSQVVDSNYGYTF.

This chain links TRBV6-4 with TRBJ2-1, with a weak D call TRBD2 (5 bases). The CDR3 is 16 residues long. Trimming removed 2 bases at V and 0 bases at J, with 11 bases between. Germline loops: CDR1 MRHNA, CDR2 SNTAGT. The CDR3 sequence is CASSDGGGTSYNEQFF. In DNA form, the CDR3 reads TGTGCCAGCAGTGACGGCGGAGGCACCTCCTACAATGAGCAGTTCTTC.

The chain has TRBV19 and TRBJ1-5; possible D gene TRBD1, 5 bases. Germline loops: CDR1 LNHDA, CDR2 SQIVND (reference sequence). V lost 3 bases and J 4 bases, leaving 13 bases between the germline ends. This CDR3 spans 15 amino acids. The CDR3 nucleotides read TGTGCCAGTAGTATCGTCCAGGGTGGGAATCAGCCCCAGCATTTT. Translating it yields CASSIVQGGNQPQHF.

The rearrangement uses TRBV28 and TRBJ1-5; 8 nucleotides line up with TRBD1. CDR1 is MDHEN and CDR2 is SYDVKM in the germline V gene. The CDR3 runs 16 residues. V gave up 7 bases and J gave up 4 bases; unmatched junction bases: 12. The CDR3 here is CASTTGGQWLNQPQHF. CDR3 in DNA: TGTGCCAGCACCACAGGGGGACAGTGGTTGAATCAGCCCCAGCATTTT.

This clone was counted a few times. The CDR3 spells CASSDTLQETQYF. The CDR3 nucleotides read TGCGCCAGCAGTGACACCCTACAAGAGACCCAGTACTTC. The V and J genes are TRBV10-1 and TRBJ2-5; D is unresolved. Germline lookup yields CDR1 WNHNN and CDR2 SYGVQD (reference sequence). V dropped 3 bases and J dropped 2 bases, with 7 bases sitting between them. The CDR3 loop spans 13 amino acids.

In this sample, this clone turned up a few times. The chain joins TRBV7-2 to TRBJ1-1, with 7 nucleotides matching TRBD1. The germline gives CDR1 SGHTA, CDR2 FQGNSA. The CDR3 spans 13 residues. V lost 5 bases, J lost 7 bases, and 7 bases stayed unmatched. The CDR3 here is CASSKGQKVEAFF. In DNA, the CDR3 is TGTGCCAGCAGCAAGGGACAGAAGGTTGAAGCTTTCTTT.

CDR3 loop: CASHRDTMNTEAFF. In DNA form, the CDR3 reads TGTGCCAGCCACCGGGACACCATGAACACTGAAGCTTTCTTT. V gene TRBV6-5 combines with J gene TRBJ1-1; D perhaps matches TRBD1 (6 bases). Looked up from germline, CDR1 is MNHEY and CDR2 is SVGAGI. This CDR3 contains 14 residues. The ends were cut back, 8 bases at V and 0 bases at J, with 13 bases in the middle.